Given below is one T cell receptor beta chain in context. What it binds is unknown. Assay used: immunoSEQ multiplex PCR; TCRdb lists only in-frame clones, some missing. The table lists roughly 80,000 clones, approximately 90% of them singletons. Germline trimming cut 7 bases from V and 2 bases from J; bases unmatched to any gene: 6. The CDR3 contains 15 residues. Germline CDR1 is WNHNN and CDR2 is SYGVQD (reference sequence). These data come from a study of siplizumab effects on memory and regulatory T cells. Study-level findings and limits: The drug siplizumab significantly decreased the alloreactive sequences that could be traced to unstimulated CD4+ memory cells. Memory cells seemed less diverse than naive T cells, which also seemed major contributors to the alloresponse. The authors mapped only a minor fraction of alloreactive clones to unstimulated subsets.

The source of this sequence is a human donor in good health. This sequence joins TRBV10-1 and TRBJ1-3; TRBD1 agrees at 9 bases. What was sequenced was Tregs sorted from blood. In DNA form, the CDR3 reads TGCGCCAGCATCCGGGACAGGGAAGCTGGAAACACCATATATTTT. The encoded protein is CASIRDREAGNTIYF.